This T cell receptor (beta chain) was profiled in a study of blood T cell repertoires in COVID-19. Across the study: Researchers got acute and convalescent COVID-19 samples from the United States, Italy and Spain.

Trimming cost V 5 bases and J 5 bases; bases outside gene matches: 6. The CDR3 totals 15 residues. Looked up from germline, CDR1 is LGHDT and CDR2 is YNNKEL (reference sequence). Authors' methods: Estimation of nucleated cell counts relied on the amplification of reference gene primers. Repertoires were generated with immunoSEQ multiplex PCR, while TCRdb's copy carries only in-frame clones and drops some. That table supplies the V and J calls and clone size; D and trimming were determined from the DNA. The sample contains under 95,000 clones, over 75% of which appear only once. The TCR comes from a human donor in a cohort sampled during active COVID-19. The V call is TRBV3-1 (or the pseudogene TRBV3-2), the J call TRBJ2-1; the match to TRBD2 covers 10 bases. Sequencing used peripheral blood. CDR3 region: CASSATGLADNEQFF. Written as DNA, the CDR3 is TGTGCCAGCAGCGCCACCGGACTAGCGGACAATGAGCAGTTCTTC.